The 25 T cell receptor beta chains below come from one sample, sequenced in a study of cytomegalovirus exposure and HLA in healthy donors (dated by TCRdb to the late 2010s). Preparation of the library involved the immunoSEQ multiplex PCR assay. For the multiplex PCR, a mixture combining 60 forward primers for TCR Vbeta segments and 13 reverse primers for TCR Jbeta segments was used. This immuneACCESS table, as held by TCRdb, lists in-frame sequences with V and J called but not all clones. Of the missing ones, under half trace to an unresolved V gene in checked studies; the others have no known cause. Recorded for this sample are approximately 170,000 clones; about 85% of them occurred a single time. 2.5% of the sample is taken by the ten largest. Sequenced: PBMCs. Source of these receptors: a man aged 25 to 40 in good health and CMV-seropositive.

The rearrangement links TRBV6-5 to TRBJ1-3; TRBD1 is a possible D gene (5 bases). Germline V lookup: CDR1 MNHEY, CDR2 SVGAGI. The CDR3 is 14 amino acids. V was pared by 2 bases and J by 2 bases, with 7 bases between. The CDR3 DNA sequence: TGTGCCAGCAGTTACCTACAGGCTGGAAACACCATATATTTT. Its protein product is CASSYLQAGNTIYF.

The chain carries TRBV11-2 and TRBJ2-1; 9 bases are a match to TRBD2. CDR3 size: 15 residues. The V segment lost 5 bases and the J segment 8 bases; nucleotides outside the gene matches: 10. Germline lookup yields CDR1 SGHAT and CDR2 FQNNGV. The CDR3 DNA is TGTGCCAGCAGCCCAGAGGGCGGGAGGGCATATGAGCAGTTCTTC. Protein: CASSPEGGRAYEQFF.

The chain combines TRBV7-3 with TRBJ2-5; a weak D match, TRBD2 (6 bases). The V end was cut by 5 bases, the J end by 1 base, with 11 bases between. The germline CDR1 and CDR2 sequences are SGHTA and FQGTGA. The CDR3 extends over 14 amino acids. CDR3: CASSRSGGQETQYF. The CDR3 DNA sequence: TGTGCCAGCAGCCGATCCGGGGGCCAAGAGACCCAGTACTTC.

The table lists this clone with a count of one. This rearrangement joins TRBV10-3 to TRBJ2-7; 9 bases match TRBD1. The length of the CDR3 is 15 residues. Germline assignment: CDR1 ENHRY and CDR2 SYGVKD. The ends lost 5 bases at V and 0 bases at J; junction bases unmatched: 5. Here the CDR3 DNA reads TGTGCCATCAGTCAGGGACAGGGAAACTCCTACGAGCAGTACTTC. It yields the protein CAISQGQGNSYEQYF.

V usage is TRBV18 and J usage is TRBJ1-1; D not resolved. The germline V gene encodes CDR1 KGHSH and CDR2 LQKENI. The CDR3 extends over 11 amino acids. V was trimmed by 6 bases and J by 6 bases, leaving 8 bases between them. The CDR3 bases are TGTGCCAGCTCCGAGGGCGCTGAAGCTTTCTTT. Residues: CASSEGAEAFF. The whole variable domain, filled in from reference TRBV18 and TRBJ1-1, reads NAGVMQNPRHLVRRRGQEARLRCSPMKGHSHVYWYRQLPEEGLKFMVYLQKENIIDESGMPKERFSAEFPKEGPSILRIQQVVRGDSAAYFCASSEGAEAFFGQGTRLTVV.

The chain recombines TRBV9 with TRBJ2-3; 7 bases align to TRBD2. The germline V gene has CDR1 SGDLS and CDR2 YYNGEE. V lost 2 bases, J lost 3 bases, and 6 bases stayed unmatched. This CDR3 is built from 15 residues. Here the CDR3 reads CASSVLADGTDTQYF. The CDR3 bases are TGTGCCAGCAGCGTCCTAGCGGATGGGACAGATACGCAGTATTTT.

CDR3 loop: CASSGQGQETQYF. In nucleotides, the CDR3 is TGCGCCAGCAGTGGACAGGGCCAAGAGACCCAGTACTTC. This chain connects TRBV5-1 to TRBJ2-5; 8 bases line up with TRBD1. The germline CDR1 and CDR2 sequences are SGHRS and YFSETQ. V trimming: 5 bases; J trimming: 1 base; junction bases outside the gene matches: 1. CDR3 length: 13 residues.

Points on this clone: At one end the junction does not follow the germline gene, possibly because of a read error. The gene calls are TRBV25-1 and TRBJ1-4; D uncertain. The CDR3 has 13 amino acids. Germline V gene data show CDR1 as MGHDK and CDR2 as SYGVNS. In DNA form, the CDR3 reads TGTACCAGCAGTCTACAGTCTAATGAAAAACTGTCTTTT. This encodes CTSSLQSNEKLSF. The full variable domain, in which reference TRBV25-1 and TRBJ1-4 provide the parts outside the CDR3, is EADIYQTPRYLVIGTGKKITLECSQTMGHDKMYWYQQDPGMELHLIHYSYGVNSTEKGDLSSESTVSRIRTEHFPLTLESARPSHTSQYLCTSSLQSNEKLSFGSGTQLSVL.

The chain has TRBV7-8 and TRBJ1-4; perhaps TRBD1 as D (5 bases). CDR3 length: 17 amino acids. V was clipped by 3 bases and J by 0 bases, with 14 bases between them. The germline gives CDR1 SGHVS, CDR2 FQNEAQ. The CDR3: CASSFSRGLSTNEKLFF. In DNA form, the CDR3 reads TGTGCCAGCAGCTTCTCGAGGGGACTCTCAACTAATGAAAAACTGTTTTTT.

The chain couples TRBV30 to TRBJ1-1, with TRBD1 matching 7 bases. Germline values: CDR1 GTSNPN, CDR2 SVGIG (reference sequence). The V gene end was trimmed by 1 base and the J gene end by 1 base; junction bases not matched to a gene: 12. This CDR3 spans 17 amino acids. CDR3 protein: CAWSAGPTGRKNTEAFF. The CDR3 nucleotides read TGTGCCTGGAGTGCCGGACCGACAGGGAGGAAGAACACTGAAGCTTTCTTT.

CDR3 region: CASSDMTATNEKLFF. CDR3 nucleotide sequence: TGTGCCAGCAGCGACATGACAGCTACTAATGAAAAACTGTTTTTT. This chain uses TRBV9 with TRBJ1-4; tentative D call: TRBD1 (5 bases). V dropped 3 bases and J dropped 2 bases, with 11 bases sitting between them. The germline V gene encodes CDR1 SGDLS and CDR2 YYNGEE. This CDR3 is built from 15 residues.

V is TRBV19 and J is TRBJ2-2; 8 positions match TRBD1. After removal of 8 bases from V and 6 bases from J, the junction contained 11 bases not matched to a gene. Germline CDR1 is LNHDA and CDR2 is SQIVND (reference sequence). CDR3 length: 15 amino acids. CDR3 sequence reads: CASRQGIGNAGELFF. The CDR3 DNA is TGTGCCAGTCGACAGGGGATTGGCAACGCCGGGGAGCTGTTTTTT. Complete variable domain (other parts from reference TRBV19 and TRBJ2-2): DGGITQSPKYLFRKEGQNVTLSCEQNLNHDAMYWYRQDPGQGLRLIYYSQIVNDFQKGDIAEGYSVSREKKESFPLTVTSAQKNPTAFYLCASRQGIGNAGELFFGEGSRLTVL.

This clone was counted a few times. The DNA of the CDR3 is TGTGCCAGCAGCATCGGGACTAGCGGAGTCAATGAGCAGTTCTTC. As protein: CASSIGTSGVNEQFF. The V call is TRBV5-4, the J call TRBJ2-1; 11 nucleotides line up with TRBD2. The CDR3 has 15 amino acids. Germline V gives CDR1 SGHNT, CDR2 YYREEE (reference sequence). J was trimmed by 6 bases and V by 4 bases; bases with no gene match: 6.

This chain links TRBV15 with TRBJ2-7; 10 bases map to TRBD2. The CDR3 loop spans 15 amino acids. Trimming took 3 bases from V and 7 from J; bases not matched to a gene: 9. The V gene's germline CDR1 is LNHNV and CDR2 YYDKDF (reference sequence). This chain's CDR3 is CATSSIRAGGHEQYF. In nucleotides, the CDR3 is TGTGCCACCAGCAGCATTCGAGCGGGAGGGCATGAGCAGTACTTC.

Of note for this clone: Its ends do not fully match the called genes, so a read error is possible. The rearrangement uses TRBV7-7 and TRBJ1-1, with D possibly TRBD1 on 5 matching bases. The CDR3 is 13 amino acids. The V gene's germline CDR1 is SSHAT and CDR2 FNYEAQ (reference sequence). The CDR3 coding sequence is TGTGCTAGCAGCTTAGGACAGAACACTGAAGCTTTCTTT. Translated, it gives CASSLGQNTEAFF.

The J gene is TRBJ2-4, the V gene TRBV6-5; TRBD2 matches at 8 bases. The junction had 6 bases not matched to a gene; V was cut back by 4 bases and J by 7 bases. This CDR3 is 14 amino acids long. Germline loops: CDR1 MNHEY, CDR2 SVGAGI. The CDR3 sequence is CASSFSGKQNIQYF. In DNA, the CDR3 is TGTGCCAGCAGTTTTAGCGGGAAGCAGAACATTCAGTACTTC.

This chain links TRBV7-2 with TRBJ1-1; a weak D match, TRBD1 (5 bases). The germline gives CDR1 SGHTA, CDR2 FQGNSA. V was trimmed by 1 base and J by 4 bases, leaving 13 bases between them. The CDR3 length is 15 residues. CDR3 in DNA: TGTGCCAGCAGCTTAGGGGGGGTCCGGCGCACTGAAGCTTTCTTT. This translates into CASSLGGVRRTEAFF.

The chain uses TRBV11-3 and TRBJ1-1, with TRBD1 as a possible D gene (5 bases). Between the trimmed V and J ends, which lost 0 bases and 3 bases, there was a span of 8 bases. The length of the CDR3 is 14 residues. CDR1 is SGHNT, CDR2 YENEEA, per germline. CDR3 coding DNA: TGTGCCAGCAGCTTAGAGGGGGGGGACACTGAAGCTTTCTTT. Protein product: CASSLEGGDTEAFF.

The J gene is TRBJ1-1, the V gene TRBV2, with D unclear. The CDR3 consists of 12 residues. CDR1 is SNHLY, CDR2 FYNNEI, per germline. Trimming cost V 2 bases and J 6 bases, with 7 bases left between them. The CDR3 bases are TGTGCCAGCAGTGAACTTCTCGCTGAAGCTTTCTTT. This encodes CASSELLAEAFF.

This clone was recorded once. V and J are TRBV6-1 and TRBJ1-1; TRBD1 is a possible D gene (5 bases). Germline values: CDR1 MNHNS, CDR2 SASEGT. V lost 8 bases and J lost 3, with 10 bases in between. This CDR3 has 12 residues. CDR3 bases: TGTGCCAGCCGGGGGGGATACACTGAAGCTTTCTTT. It encodes CASRGGYTEAFF.

The J gene is TRBJ1-2, the V gene TRBV13, with D possibly matching TRBD1 (6 bases). The V end was cut by 0 bases, the J end by 8 bases, with 19 bases between. The germline gives CDR1 PRHDT, CDR2 FYEKMQ (reference sequence). CDR3 length: 16 amino acids. CDR3 nucleotide sequence: TGTGCCAGCAGCTTAGGACTACAGGGCCTCTATAACGGCTACACCTTC. This gives the protein CASSLGLQGLYNGYTF.

The chain couples TRBV7-3 to TRBJ2-1, with 13 nucleotides matching TRBD2. This CDR3 comprises 16 residues. Germline CDR1 reads SGHTA; CDR2 reads FQGTGA. J lost 9 bases, V lost 5 bases, and 10 bases had no gene match. CDR3 in amino acids: CASSAGLAGSASEQFF. The CDR3 DNA follows: TGTGCCAGCAGCGCGGGACTAGCGGGATCCGCCAGTGAGCAGTTCTTC.

The chain recombines TRBV7-2 with TRBJ1-2; D is ambiguous. Germline values: CDR1 SGHTA, CDR2 FQGNSA. Trimming stripped 5 bases from V and 0 bases from J, with 10 bases between. The CDR3 covers 14 residues. The chain's CDR3 is CASSPRSANYGYTF. The CDR3 nucleotides are TGTGCCAGCAGCCCTAGGTCGGCTAACTATGGCTACACCTTC.

This chain uses TRBV11-2 with TRBJ2-7; D unclear. Germline values: CDR1 SGHAT, CDR2 FQNNGV. The CDR3 runs 13 residues. V was pared by 1 base and J by 4 bases, with 8 bases between. CDR3 protein: CASSLGVTYEQYF. The CDR3 DNA reads TGTGCCAGCAGCTTAGGTGTGACTTACGAGCAGTACTTC.

This clone showed up just once. The chain carries TRBV19 and TRBJ2-1; D remains unclear. CDR1 is LNHDA, CDR2 SQIVND, per germline (reference sequence). The CDR3 is 13 residues long. V was shortened by 5 bases and J by 0 bases, with 5 bases between the two germline ends. CDR3 bases: TGTGCCAGTAGTTTTAACTCCTACAATGAGCAGTTCTTC. Its protein product is CASSFNSYNEQFF.